Each of the 13 T cell receptor beta chains below was sequenced from the same sample in a study of cytomegalovirus exposure and HLA in healthy donors. In the PCR, 60 Vbeta and 13 Jbeta primers were used. TCRdb's copy holds only in-frame clones and misses some; the assay was immunoSEQ multiplex PCR. This sample has 60,000 to 80,000 clones, with almost 80% found just once. Source material: PBMCs. All receptors derive from a girl between 10 and 17 years old in good health and CMV-seropositive.

The CDR3 nucleotides are TGTGCCAGCAGCTTACAACAGGTCCTGAACACTGAAGCTTTCTTT. Its protein is CASSLQQVLNTEAFF. The chain couples TRBV7-2 to TRBJ1-1; possibly TRBD1 for D (5 bases). Trimming removed 2 bases at V and 0 bases at J, with 10 bases between. CDR1 and CDR2 from the germline V gene are SGHTA and FQGNSA. This CDR3 comprises 15 residues. Drawing the rest from reference TRBV7-2 and TRBJ1-1, the complete variable domain is GAGVSQSPSNKVTEKGKDVELRCDPISGHTALYWYRQSLGQGLEFLIYFQGNSAPDKSGLPSDRFSAERTGGSVSTLTIQRTQQEDSAVYLCASSLQQVLNTEAFFGQGTRLTVV.

In its sample, this clone was seen once. The chain couples TRBV19 to TRBJ1-2, with 7 bases fitting TRBD1. This CDR3 has 12 amino acids. J gave up 4 bases and V 8 bases, and 4 bases lay outside the gene matches. CDR1 is LNHDA and CDR2 is SQIVND in the germline V gene (reference sequence). CDR3 DNA sequence: TGTGCCAGTGGGACAGCCTTCTATGGCTACACCTTC. Translation: CASGTAFYGYTF. Filled out from reference TRBV19 and TRBJ1-2, the complete variable domain reads DGGITQSPKYLFRKEGQNVTLSCEQNLNHDAMYWYRQDPGQGLRLIYYSQIVNDFQKGDIAEGYSVSREKKESFPLTVTSAQKNPTAFYLCASGTAFYGYTFGSGTRLTVV.

As for this clone: The germline gene is not matched at one end of the junction; a read error may be the cause. This chain uses TRBV7-7 with TRBJ1-3; 10 bases fit TRBD1. The germline CDR1 and CDR2 sequences are SSHAT and FNYEAQ (reference sequence). This CDR3 contains 17 residues. CDR3: CASSSEDRGISGNTIYF. CDR3 nucleotide sequence: TGTGCTAGCAGCTCGGAGGACAGGGGGATCTCTGGAAACACCATATATTTT.

This clone was picked up a small number of times. This chain links TRBV4-1 with TRBJ1-4; 8 bases are a match to TRBD1. CDR3 size: 17 residues. Germline CDR1 MGHRA, CDR2 YSYEKL. After removal of 4 bases from V and 8 bases from J, the junction contained 15 bases not matched to a gene. The CDR3, as DNA: TGCGCCAGCAGCCTAGAACCCTGGGGGGACAGGAGAGAAAAACTGTTTTTT. Protein: CASSLEPWGDRREKLFF.

The chain uses TRBV29-1 and TRBJ2-3, with no clear D. The CDR3 is 13 residues long. Trimming cost V 5 bases and J 0 bases, with 9 bases left between them. The germline V gene has CDR1 SQVTM and CDR2 ANQGSEA. This chain's CDR3 is CSVLRSSTDTQYF. The CDR3 DNA reads as TGCAGCGTTTTGCGCTCCAGCACAGATACGCAGTATTTT.

DNA of the CDR3: TGTGCCAGCAGTGAACTCCTAGCGGGAGAGGAGACCCAGTACTTC. Its translation is CASSELLAGEETQYF. The gene calls are TRBV6-1 and TRBJ2-5; TRBD2 matches at 10 bases. Trimming removed 2 bases from V and 5 bases from J; junction bases left unmatched: 5. CDR1 is MNHNS, CDR2 SASEGT, per germline. The CDR3 loop spans 15 amino acids.

The rearrangement uses TRBV7-9 and TRBJ1-5; 12 bases align to TRBD1. CDR1 SEHNR and CDR2 FQNEAQ come from the germline V gene (reference sequence). The junction had 9 bases not matched to a gene; V was cut back by 5 bases and J by 4 bases. This CDR3 spans 17 amino acids. CDR3 sequence: CASSHGTGGLRNQPQHF. CDR3 bases: TGTGCCAGCAGCCACGGGACAGGGGGCCTGAGAAATCAGCCCCAGCATTTT.

The V gene is TRBV2, the J gene TRBJ2-7; weak D call: TRBD2 (5 bases). Per the germline V gene, CDR1 is SNHLY and CDR2 is FYNNEI. The CDR3 consists of 13 residues. Deletions cut 7 bases from V and 2 bases from J, with 12 bases between. CDR3 DNA sequence: TGTGCCAGCATACGGGAAACCGCCTACGAGCAGTACTTC. Translation gives CASIRETAYEQYF.

The chain employs TRBV5-1 and TRBJ2-7; 12 bases line up with TRBD1. CDR3 size: 19 residues. V gave up 2 bases and J gave up 5 bases; unmatched junction bases: 17. Germline V CDR1 and CDR2: SGHRS, YFSETQ. CDR3 sequence (DNA): TGCGCCAGCAGCTTAAGGCTTAGTACGTCCGGGACAGGGGGCCACGAGCAGTACTTC. Protein product: CASSLRLSTSGTGGHEQYF.

The chain links TRBV7-9 to TRBJ2-3; 9 positions agree with TRBD2. The CDR3 loop spans 15 amino acids. V lost 5 bases and J lost 0; bases outside the gene matches: 3. The germline gives CDR1 SEHNR, CDR2 FQNEAQ (reference sequence). As DNA, the CDR3 is TGTGCCAGCAGCCCTAGCGGGGCTAGCACAGATACGCAGTATTTT. This gives the protein CASSPSGASTDTQYF.

The chain combines TRBV28 with TRBJ1-1; D remains unclear. V was trimmed by 6 bases and J by 1 base, leaving 12 bases between them. This CDR3 region has 14 residues. Looked up from germline, CDR1 is MDHEN and CDR2 is SYDVKM. The CDR3 reads CASRRSVGNTEAFF. As DNA, the CDR3 is TGTGCCAGCAGACGTAGCGTGGGGAACACTGAAGCTTTCTTT.

This sequence joins TRBV30 and TRBJ1-2; no definite D call. Trimming cost V 8 bases and J 4 bases, with 20 bases left between them. CDR3 length: 14 amino acids. Per germline, CDR1 GTSNPN and CDR2 SVGIG (reference sequence). The CDR3 is CAPLWADLVYGYTF. The CDR3 region has the DNA TGTGCCCCCCTCTGGGCAGATTTAGTCTATGGCTACACCTTC.

The chain has TRBV2 and TRBJ1-4; the match to TRBD1 covers 10 bases. Per the germline V gene, CDR1 is SNHLY and CDR2 is FYNNEI. The CDR3 totals 13 residues. J was trimmed by 8 bases and V by 6 bases; bases with no gene match: 3. The CDR3 bases are TGTGCCAGCAGGGGACAGGGGATGGAAAAACTGTTTTTT. Its protein product is CASRGQGMEKLFF. Drawing the rest from reference TRBV2 and TRBJ1-4, the complete variable domain is EPEVTQTPSHQVTQMGQEVILRCVPISNHLYFYWYRQILGQKVEFLVSFYNNEISEKSEIFDDQFSVERPDGSNFTLKIRSTKLEDSAMYFCASRGQGMEKLFFGSGTQLSVL.